A selection of T cell receptor beta chains follows, all from one sample in a study of cytomegalovirus exposure and HLA in healthy donors. Only in-frame clones appear in the TCRdb table, and some are missing; sequencing was by immunoSEQ multiplex PCR. The sample records some 68,000 clones, roughly 95% being singletons. Sequencing used PBMCs. The receptors come from a man aged 18 to 30 in good health and CMV-seronegative. Both conserved end residues are part of each CDR3. D genes are given only for firm matches. Size is stated for part of the rows, as once, few or many counts, or as a class when the clone is expanded.

cdr3_nt	cdr3_aa	d_call	v_call	clone_size	j_call
TGTGCCAGCAGCCCGGCCAGGGGGCCACCCCTCCACTTT	CASSPARGPPLHF	TRBD1	TRBV5-6	.	TRBJ1-6
TGTGCCAGCAGCCCGACGCAAACAGGAACCCAGTACTTC	CASSPTQTGTQYF	.	TRBV6-6	.	TRBJ2-5
TGTGCCATCAGTAAACCTGACAGGGAGCCTTCAATGAACACTGAAGCTTTCTTT	CAISKPDREPSMNTEAFF	TRBD1	TRBV10-3	.	TRBJ1-1
TGTGCCAGCAGTTCGACAGGGGCCTACAATCAGCCCCAGCATTTT	CASSSTGAYNQPQHF	TRBD1	TRBV28	.	TRBJ1-5
TGTGCCAGCAGCTTTCATTACGAGCAGTACTTC	CASSFHYEQYF	.	TRBV11-2	.	TRBJ2-7
TGTGCCATCAAGGGACAGGGTACCACTGAAGCTTTCTTT	CAIKGQGTTEAFF	TRBD1	TRBV10-3	.	TRBJ1-1
TGCGCCAGCAGCTTGGATAGCGGGAGGGACACCGGGGAGCTGTTTTTT	CASSLDSGRDTGELFF	TRBD2	TRBV5-1	.	TRBJ2-2
TGTGCCAGCAGGGCAGGGGGCGGCTATGGCTACACCTTC	CASRAGGGYGYTF	TRBD1	TRBV2	once	TRBJ1-2
TGTGCCAGCAGTCTACTCCAAGGAAACACCATATATTTT	CASSLLQGNTIYF	.	TRBV28	.	TRBJ1-3
TGTGCCAGCAGCCAGGAGACAGGCTATGGCTACACCTTC	CASSQETGYGYTF	.	TRBV4-2	.	TRBJ1-2
TGTGCCTGGACCACCTCTAGATCCTACAATGAGCAGTTCTTC	CAWTTSRSYNEQFF	.	TRBV30	.	TRBJ2-1
TGTGCCAGTAGTGGCCGCTACACTGAAGCTTTCTTT	CASSGRYTEAFF	.	TRBV19	.	TRBJ1-1
TGCAGCGTTGTTTCCCAGAGGGGGCTGAACGAGACCCAGTACTTC	CSVVSQRGLNETQYF	TRBD1	TRBV29-1	.	TRBJ2-5
TGTGCCAGCAGCCTCAGGAAAGACGGAACGAACACTGAAGCTTTCTTT	CASSLRKDGTNTEAFF	.	TRBV7-8	.	TRBJ1-1
TGTGCCAGCAGTGAAGCCCCAGGGAATCAGCCCCAGCATTTT	CASSEAPGNQPQHF	.	TRBV6-1	.	TRBJ1-5
TGTGCCAGCTCAGCCGGGACTAGCGGGAGTGGGCAAGAGACCCAGTACTTC	CASSAGTSGSGQETQYF	TRBD2	TRBV18	.	TRBJ2-5
TGCGCCAGCAGCACCGGGGGGGCAAACAATGAGCAGTTCTTC	CASSTGGANNEQFF	TRBD2	TRBV4-1	.	TRBJ2-1
TGTGCCAGCAGCTTGGACATTCTTAGCGTTAATGAGCAGTTCTTC	CASSLDILSVNEQFF	.	TRBV5-4	.	TRBJ2-1
TGTGCCAGCACCCCGACCGGGGTTCGGAATTCACCCCTCCACTTT	CASTPTGVRNSPLHF	.	TRBV9	.	TRBJ1-6
TGCGCCAGCGGGGCAGGGCCTATGAACACTGAAGCTTTCTTT	CASGAGPMNTEAFF	.	TRBV10-2	.	TRBJ1-1
TGTGCCAGCAGTCTGAAGACTAGCGGGTTCTCCTACGAGCAGTACTTC	CASSLKTSGFSYEQYF	TRBD2	TRBV27	.	TRBJ2-7
TGTGCCAGCAGCTTAGCGGGAGGGCCGGAGACAGATACGCAGTATTTT	CASSLAGGPETDTQYF	TRBD2	TRBV11-3	.	TRBJ2-3
TGTGCCAGCAGTGTAGTATACACTGAAGCTTTCTTT	CASSVVYTEAFF	.	TRBV2	.	TRBJ1-1
TGTGCCAGCAGTGAATATGCCCTAATTGGGGCCAACGTCCTGACTTTC	CASSEYALIGANVLTF	.	TRBV25-1	.	TRBJ2-6
TGTGCCAGCAGCTTATACACAGGCTACACTGAAGCTTTCTTT	CASSLYTGYTEAFF	.	TRBV27	few	TRBJ1-1
TGTGCCAGCAGTTTAAATCCTTTCAGCAGGGGCACCGGGGAGCTGTTTTTT	CASSLNPFSRGTGELFF	.	TRBV27	.	TRBJ2-2
TGCGCCAGCAGCCCGGGACAGGGGGCAAAGACTGAAGCTTTCTTT	CASSPGQGAKTEAFF	TRBD1	TRBV5-1	.	TRBJ1-1
TGTGCCAGCAGTCCGGGGACTAGCGGGCCAACCTACAATGAGCAGTTCTTC	CASSPGTSGPTYNEQFF	TRBD2	TRBV2	.	TRBJ2-1
TGCGCCAGCAGCTTGGCCGAGGGGGCGGATGGCTACACCTTC	CASSLAEGADGYTF	TRBD1	TRBV5-1	.	TRBJ1-2
TGTGCCACCAGCAGAGATCTGGGGGCGCCGGGGTCACCCCTCCACTTT	CATSRDLGAPGSPLHF	.	TRBV15	.	TRBJ1-6
TGTGCCAGCGAGGGACAGGACTCCTACGAGCAGTACTTC	CASEGQDSYEQYF	TRBD1	TRBV10-3	few	TRBJ2-7
TGTGCCAGCAGAGGACTAGCGGGAGGGCCGTATTTAGATACGCAGTATTTT	CASRGLAGGPYLDTQYF	TRBD2	TRBV6-7	.	TRBJ2-3
TGTGCCAGTAGTCTCCAGGGCAGTCCTTCTGGGGCCAACGTCCTGACTTTC	CASSLQGSPSGANVLTF	.	TRBV19	once	TRBJ2-6
TGTGCCAGCAGGACAGGGGCCTACGAGCAGTACTTC	CASRTGAYEQYF	TRBD1	TRBV2	.	TRBJ2-7
TGCGCCAGCAGCCAAGATACAGGGCACAATCAGCCCCAGCATTTT	CASSQDTGHNQPQHF	.	TRBV4-1	.	TRBJ1-5
TGCAGCGTTCGACAGGGGGCGACCTACGAGCAGTACTTC	CSVRQGATYEQYF	TRBD1	TRBV29-1	once	TRBJ2-7
TGTGCCAGCAGTCCTCGGGACTCGGGCAATCAGCCCCAGCATTTT	CASSPRDSGNQPQHF	.	TRBV27	.	TRBJ1-5
TGTGCCAGCAGTGAACAGGGCCGATATATGGGCTACACCTTC	CASSEQGRYMGYTF	.	TRBV25-1	.	TRBJ1-2
TGTGCCAGCAGCGACAGGGACAATTCACCCCTCCACTTT	CASSDRDNSPLHF	TRBD1	TRBV2	.	TRBJ1-6
TGTGCCAGCAGCTTACCAGGGAACTATGGCTACACCTTC	CASSLPGNYGYTF	.	TRBV7-9	.	TRBJ1-2
TGTGCCAGTAGTCAAATACCGGGACAGGGGGCTGGTGGCTACACCTTC	CASSQIPGQGAGGYTF	TRBD1	TRBV19	.	TRBJ1-2
TGCGCCAGCAGCTACAACCTAGGCGGGGAGACCCAGTACTTC	CASSYNLGGETQYF	.	TRBV5-1	.	TRBJ2-5
TGTGCCAGCAGCGGGGGACAGGAGATCTACGAGCAGTACTTC	CASSGGQEIYEQYF	TRBD1	TRBV11-1	.	TRBJ2-7
TGCAGCGTTGAAGACGGTGATCAGCCCCAGCATTTT	CSVEDGDQPQHF	.	TRBV29-1	.	TRBJ1-5
TGTGCCAGCAGTTTCGGAGTTGTTGGCACCATATATTTT	CASSFGVVGTIYF	.	TRBV28	.	TRBJ1-3
TGTGCCAGCAGTGTTGGGACAGGGCACGGCTACACCTTC	CASSVGTGHGYTF	TRBD1	TRBV2	.	TRBJ1-2
TGTGCCAGCAGTTACTTGGCAGGGGAAAACACTGAAGCTTTCTTT	CASSYLAGENTEAFF	.	TRBV6-6	.	TRBJ1-1
TGTGCCAGTAGTAAGACAGGGATTACAGTCCATGAGCAGTTCTTC	CASSKTGITVHEQFF	TRBD1	TRBV19	.	TRBJ2-1
TGTGCCAGCAGCTTAGAGACGGGAGGGGCAGATACGCAGTATTTT	CASSLETGGADTQYF	TRBD2	TRBV7-6	once	TRBJ2-3